This TCR beta chain was observed in a study of response to subunit inactivated influenza vaccine. MiXCR was run by TCRdb on the RT-PCR reads, yielding one entry per CDR3 protein. Found here are around 480,000 distinct CDR3 sequences, 16% of them singletons; the top ten hold 2.5% to 3.5%. Trimming shortened V by 2 bases and J by 3 bases, and 14 bases separated the two germline ends. Germline V lookup: CDR1 MNHEY, CDR2 SVGEGT. This CDR3 contains 16 residues. The chain employs TRBV6-2 or TRBV6-3 and TRBJ2-1; TRBD2 is a possible D gene (5 bases). This receptor was identified in a man aged 45 to 75 who received an inactivated influenza vaccine. This sample comprised CD4+ T cells sorted from PBMCs, obtained about 24 months after vaccination. The DNA for the CDR3 is TGTGCCAGCAGTTACAGTTTTTCGGGGTTCTACAATGAGCAGTTCTTC. Encoded protein: CASSYSFSGFYNEQFF.